This section outlines one T cell receptor (beta chain) sequence together with its context. This record belongs to a study of T cell changes during pregnancy in multiple sclerosis. Losses at the gene ends were 5 bases for V and 3 bases for J; bases not matched to a gene: 12. Germline lookup yields CDR1 PRHDT and CDR2 FYEKMQ (reference sequence). The CDR3 runs 17 residues. The data were produced by immunoSEQ multiplex PCR, yet TCRdb's version contains in-frame clones alone and is incomplete. The sample has approximately 85,000 clones, about 95% seen once. This receptor was identified in a female donor with multiple sclerosis, enrolled in a pregnancy study. This material consisted of peripheral blood, taken in the third trimester of pregnancy. V is TRBV13 and J is TRBJ1-1; 10 nucleotides agree with TRBD1. CDR3 loop: CASSPSRDRGIYTEAFF. The CDR3 DNA sequence: TGTGCCAGCAGCCCCAGCCGGGACAGGGGAATTTACACTGAAGCTTTCTTT.